This T cell receptor beta chain was identified in a study of cytomegalovirus exposure and HLA in healthy donors. Method: immunoSEQ multiplex PCR; TCRdb's copy keeps in-frame clones and lacks some. The profile covers some 130,000 clones, with about four fifths appearing a single time and approximately 1.4% taken by the ten largest. The CDR3 extends over 14 amino acids. CDR1 and CDR2 (germline): MNHEY, SMNVEV (reference sequence). V gave up 6 bases and J gave up 0 bases, with 12 bases separating them. The genes are TRBV27 and TRBJ2-7; no clear D. This sequence originates from a woman in her twenties or thirties in good health and CMV-seronegative. Source material: PBMCs. The CDR3 nucleotides are TGTGCCAGCAGCCCTCGTTGGAGCTCCTACGAGCAGTACTTC. Its translation: CASSPRWSSYEQYF.